The sample holds one count of the clone carrying this T cell receptor beta chain. As yet, its antigen is unknown. Assay used: immunoSEQ multiplex PCR; TCRdb lists only in-frame clones, some missing. The sample has fewer than 35,000 clones, 90% to 95% seen once. This record comes from a study of T cells in localized non-small cell lung cancer. Study results and caveats: Out of the top 100 tumor clones, a median about 57 were seen in adjacent lung. Since sequencing was restricted to only one region of the tumor, intratumor heterogeneity remains a possibility.

Trimming removed 6 bases from V and 9 bases from J, with 17 bases in between. This CDR3 comprises 13 residues. Germline V lookup: CDR1 MDHEN, CDR2 SYDVKM. This clonotype originated in a woman aged 35 to 70 with stage I lung adenocarcinoma. The chain carries TRBV28 and TRBJ2-5; possible D gene TRBD2, 5 bases. Here the sequenced sample was peripheral blood, taken before any cancer treatment. CDR3 bases: TGTGCCAGCAGCCCTAGCCCAACCATGGCCCAGTACTTC. Protein: CASSPSPTMAQYF.